The table lists the clone carrying this T cell receptor beta chain with a few counts. What it binds is not known. This sample stems from a study of T cells after yellow fever vaccination. Study as a whole: Low-cell-number fractions were prepared with SMART-Seq v4 Ultra Low Input. Study-wide results and caveats: Weaker overall was a secondary response that nonetheless peaked faster, on day 5 versus 15.

Looked up from germline, CDR1 is MRHNA and CDR2 is SNTAGT. The CDR3 contains 17 residues. V shed 10 bases and J shed 3 bases, with 27 bases lying between them. 5'RACE template switching produced TCR cDNA carrying a universal primer site and UMIs. Each CDR3 protein gets one entry after TCRdb re-called the 5' RACE reads with MiXCR. Among 300,000 to 400,000 distinct CDR3 sequences listed, more than 8.5% were seen once. The chain employs TRBV6-4 and TRBJ1-2, with D possibly being TRBD1 (5 bases). The TCR was taken from a man younger than 30 who received the YFV17D yellow fever vaccine. The source was PBMCs, collected on the day of the first yellow fever vaccination. The CDR3 reads CATRLKGNPRVDYGYTF. As DNA, the CDR3 is TGTGCCACGCGTTTGAAGGGGAACCCCCGAGTTGACTATGGCTACACCTTC.